These T cell receptor beta chains were read from a single sample in a study of vaccination effects on CD4 cells after COVID-19. Their cognate antigens are unknown. Sequencing was performed with immunoSEQ multiplex PCR; in TCRdb, only in-frame clones are kept and a portion is missing. The sample holds around 47,000 clones; about 68% are singletons and the top ten take roughly 27%. The sequenced sample was CD4+ T cells from PBMCs cultured with a peptide pool, obtained before COVID-19 vaccination. Source of these receptors: a human donor who had a prior SARS-CoV-2 infection. The CDR3 runs from the conserved cysteine through the conserved F or W. The D gene is left open where the match is weak. Clone sizes are given selectively: once, few, many, or a class where the clone is expanded.

j_gene,v_gene,d_gene,abundance,CDR3nt,CDR3aa
TRBJ2-5,TRBV7-9,-,-,TGTGCCAGCAGCTTAGTCGGGCAGGAAGAGACCCAGTACTTC,CASSLVGQEETQYF
TRBJ1-1,TRBV2,TRBD1,few,TGTGCCAGCAACAGGGGGCTGAACACTGAAGCTTTCTTT,CASNRGLNTEAFF
TRBJ2-7,TRBV2,TRBD1,few,TGTGCCAGCAGCGCACAGGGGGGAACCTACGAGCAGTACTTC,CASSAQGGTYEQYF
TRBJ1-3,TRBV7-9,-,few,TGTGCCAGCAGCTTAGACGCAGCCTCGGGAAACACCATATATTTT,CASSLDAASGNTIYF
TRBJ2-7,TRBV4-1,-,-,TGCGCCAGCAGCCAAGTATGGCAGGGCGGTTACGAGCAGTACTTC,CASSQVWQGGYEQYF
TRBJ1-2,TRBV15,TRBD1,-,TGTGCCACCAGCAGAGATCTTGGACAGGGCGGGGGCTACACCTTC,CATSRDLGQGGGYTF
TRBJ1-4,TRBV2,-,few,TGTGTGACCTCGGACCCAGGGGAAAAACTGTTTTTT,CVTSDPGEKLFF
TRBJ2-3,TRBV9,TRBD2,once,TGTGCCAGCACTAAACTAGCGGGAACGACAGATACGCAGTATTTT,CASTKLAGTTDTQYF
TRBJ2-3,TRBV11-3,-,few,TGTGCCAGCAGCTTAGGCGACGACCTGGGAGATACGCAGTATTTT,CASSLGDDLGDTQYF
TRBJ2-3,TRBV5-4,-,-,TGTGCCAGCAGCTTGGCTCTTGCGTACAGCGGCACAGATACGCAGTATTTT,CASSLALAYSGTDTQYF
TRBJ2-1,TRBV18,TRBD2,-,TGTGCCAGCTCACCTCTCAGGCCAGCGGGGGCTATTGAGCAGTTCTTC,CASSPLRPAGAIEQFF
TRBJ2-2,TRBV7-8,-,-,TGTGCCAGCAGCTTAAAGGAGTTAAGTCGCGACACCGGGGAGCTGTTTTTT,CASSLKELSRDTGELFF
TRBJ1-6,TRBV7-9,-,-,TGTGCCAGCACCAAATGGGACCCCCCTTCACCCCTCCACTTT,CASTKWDPPSPLHF
TRBJ2-1,TRBV9,-,-,TGTGCCAGCAGCGTAGAGTGGAGCTCCTACAATGAGCAGTTCTTC,CASSVEWSSYNEQFF
TRBJ1-1,TRBV9,-,-,TGTGCCAGCAGCGTAGAATTGCAGACTGAAGCTTTCTTT,CASSVELQTEAFF
TRBJ2-1,TRBV10-3,TRBD2,-,TGTGCCATCAGTGTATGGCGCGGGAGCTACAATGAGCAGTTCTTC,CAISVWRGSYNEQFF
TRBJ2-1,TRBV20-1,TRBD2,-,TGCAGTGCTAGTAACCGTGGGACTAGCGGGAGCAATGAGCAGTTCTTC,CSASNRGTSGSNEQFF
TRBJ2-7,TRBV7-2,-,-,TGTGCCAGCAGCTTATTGATTGGTTGGGCCTACGAGCAGTACTTC,CASSLLIGWAYEQYF
TRBJ1-1,TRBV27,-,-,TGTGCCAGCAGTTCCCGCCAGTACTCTACTTGGGGCACTGAAGCTTTCTTT,CASSSRQYSTWGTEAFF
TRBJ2-1,TRBV7-3,-,-,TGTGCCAGCAGCTTTTACAAGAGCTCCTACAATGAGCAGTTCTTC,CASSFYKSSYNEQFF
TRBJ2-3,TRBV5-1,TRBD2,-,TGCGCCAGCAGCTCGGGGACTAGCCATGCCCTCGCAGATACGCAGTATTTT,CASSSGTSHALADTQYF
TRBJ2-7,TRBV19,-,-,TGTGCCAGTAGTGGCCGAATCTCGGAGCAGTACTTC,CASSGRISEQYF
TRBJ2-1,TRBV18,-,large,TGTGCCAGCTCACCACAGGGTTCAACCCTCAGCGAGCAGTTCTTC,CASSPQGSTLSEQFF
TRBJ2-3,TRBV12-3/TRBV12-4,TRBD2,once,TGTGCCAGCAGTAGTAGCGGGGCAGATACGCAGTATTTT,CASSSSGADTQYF
TRBJ1-2,TRBV12-3/TRBV12-4,TRBD1,-,TGTGCCAGCAGTTATGGGACAGGGGCTGGCTACACCTTC,CASSYGTGAGYTF
TRBJ2-5,TRBV18,-,many,TGTGCCAGCTCACCAGTGGGGTCTAAAGAGACCCAGTACTTC,CASSPVGSKETQYF
TRBJ1-3,TRBV19,-,-,TGTGCCAGTAGTAGCTCAACTGGAAACACCATATATTTT,CASSSSTGNTIYF
TRBJ2-3,TRBV3-1/TRBV3-2,-,-,TGTGCCAGCAGCCAGTCTACTAGCTATGTCCCGTATTTT,CASSQSTSYVPYF
TRBJ2-5,TRBV1,-,-,TGCACCAGCAGCCAAGATTTGCGGGAGAAACAAGAGACCCAGTACTTC,CTSSQDLREKQETQYF
TRBJ2-1,TRBV7-9,-,-,TGTGCCAGCAGCGCGGGATATAGTACAATGAGCGAGCAGTTCTTC,CASSAGYSTMSEQFF